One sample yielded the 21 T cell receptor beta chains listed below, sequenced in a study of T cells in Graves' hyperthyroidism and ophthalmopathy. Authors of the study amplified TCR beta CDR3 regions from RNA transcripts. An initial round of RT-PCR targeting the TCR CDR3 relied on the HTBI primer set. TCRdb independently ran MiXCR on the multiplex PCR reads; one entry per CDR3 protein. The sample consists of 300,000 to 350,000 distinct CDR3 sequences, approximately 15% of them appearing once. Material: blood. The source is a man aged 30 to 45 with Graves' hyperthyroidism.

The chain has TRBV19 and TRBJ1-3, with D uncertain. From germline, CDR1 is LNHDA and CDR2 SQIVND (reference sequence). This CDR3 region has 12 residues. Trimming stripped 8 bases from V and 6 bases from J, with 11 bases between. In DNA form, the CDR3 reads TGTGCCAGTTCCCATAGGGCAAACACCATATATTTT. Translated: CASSHRANTIYF.

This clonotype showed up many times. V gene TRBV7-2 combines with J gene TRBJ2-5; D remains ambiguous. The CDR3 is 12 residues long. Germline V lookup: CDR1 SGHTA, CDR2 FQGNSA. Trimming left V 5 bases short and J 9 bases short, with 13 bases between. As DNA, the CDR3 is TGTGCCAGCAGCCCCCCGAGTTTGGCCCAGTACTTC. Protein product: CASSPPSLAQYF.

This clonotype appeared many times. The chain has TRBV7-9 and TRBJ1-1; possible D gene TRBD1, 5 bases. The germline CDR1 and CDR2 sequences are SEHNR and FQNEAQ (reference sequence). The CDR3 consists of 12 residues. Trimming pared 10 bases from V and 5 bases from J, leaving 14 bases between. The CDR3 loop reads CATQAGRTEAFF. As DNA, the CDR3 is TGTGCCACTCAGGCAGGGCGTACTGAAGCTTTCTTT.

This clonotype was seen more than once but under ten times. The CDR3 here is CATSDRQGDFDGYTF. CDR3 bases: TGTGCCACCAGTGATCGACAGGGTGACTTCGATGGCTACACCTTC. The V call is TRBV24-1, the J call TRBJ1-2; the match to TRBD1 covers 7 bases. The germline CDR1 and CDR2 sequences are KGHDR and SFDVKD. CDR3 length: 15 amino acids. Trimming at V came to 3 bases and at J to 6 bases, leaving 9 bases not matched to a gene.

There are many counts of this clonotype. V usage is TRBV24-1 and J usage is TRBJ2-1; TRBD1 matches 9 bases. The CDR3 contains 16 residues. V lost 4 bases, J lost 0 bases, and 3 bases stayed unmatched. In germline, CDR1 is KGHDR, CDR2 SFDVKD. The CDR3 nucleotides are TGTGCCACCAGTGACTCACAGGGGGCCTCCTACAATGAGCAGTTCTTC. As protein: CATSDSQGASYNEQFF.

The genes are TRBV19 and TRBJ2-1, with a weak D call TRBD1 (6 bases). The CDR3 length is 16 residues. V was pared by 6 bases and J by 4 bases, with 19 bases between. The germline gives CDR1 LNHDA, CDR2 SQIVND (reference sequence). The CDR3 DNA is TGTGCCAGTAGCTCAGGGGCAGGGTGGCCTTACAATGAGCAGTTCTTC. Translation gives CASSSGAGWPYNEQFF.

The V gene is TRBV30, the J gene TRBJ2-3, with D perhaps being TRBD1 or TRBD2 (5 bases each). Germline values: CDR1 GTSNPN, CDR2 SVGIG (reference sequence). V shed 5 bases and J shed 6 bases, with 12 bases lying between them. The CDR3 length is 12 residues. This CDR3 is CAWAREGDTQYF. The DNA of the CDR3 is TGTGCCTGGGCTCGCGAGGGGGATACGCAGTATTTT.

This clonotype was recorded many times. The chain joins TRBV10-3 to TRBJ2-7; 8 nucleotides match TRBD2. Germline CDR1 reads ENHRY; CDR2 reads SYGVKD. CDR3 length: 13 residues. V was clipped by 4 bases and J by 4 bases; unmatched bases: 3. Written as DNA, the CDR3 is TGTGCCATCAGTGCCGGGAGGGGGTACGAGCAGTACTTC. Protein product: CAISAGRGYEQYF.

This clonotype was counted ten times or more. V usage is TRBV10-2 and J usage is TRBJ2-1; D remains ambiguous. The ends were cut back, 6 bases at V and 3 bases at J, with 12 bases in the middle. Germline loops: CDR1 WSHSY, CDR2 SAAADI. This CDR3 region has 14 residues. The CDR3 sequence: CASSLQASYNEQFF. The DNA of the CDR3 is TGCGCCAGCAGCCTTCAGGCCAGCTACAATGAGCAGTTCTTC.

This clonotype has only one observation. CDR3: CASSHGPMGGYTF. Written as DNA, the CDR3 is TGTGCCAGCAGCCACGGGCCCATGGGGGGCTACACCTTC. The V gene is TRBV14, the J gene TRBJ1-2; no clear D gene. The CDR3 totals 13 residues. V was cut by 3 bases and J by 8 bases, with 13 bases left in between. Germline V lookup: CDR1 SGHDN, CDR2 FVKESK. Full variable domain (rest looked up from reference TRBV14 and TRBJ1-2): EAGVTQFPSHSVIEKGQTVTLRCDPISGHDNLYWYRRVMGKEIKFLLHFVKESKQDESGMPNNRFLAERTGGTYSTLKVQPAELEDSGVYFCASSHGPMGGYTFGSGTRLTVV.

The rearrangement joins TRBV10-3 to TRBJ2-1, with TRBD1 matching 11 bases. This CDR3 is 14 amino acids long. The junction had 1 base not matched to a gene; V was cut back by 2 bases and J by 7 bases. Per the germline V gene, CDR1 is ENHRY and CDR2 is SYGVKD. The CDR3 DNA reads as TGTGCCATCAGTGAGGGACAGGGGGCAAATGAGCAGTTCTTC. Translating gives CAISEGQGANEQFF.

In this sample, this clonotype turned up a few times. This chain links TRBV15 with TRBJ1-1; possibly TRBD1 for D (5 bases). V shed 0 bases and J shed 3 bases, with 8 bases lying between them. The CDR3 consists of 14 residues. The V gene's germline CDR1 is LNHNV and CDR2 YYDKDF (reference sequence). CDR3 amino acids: CATSREDTHTEAFF. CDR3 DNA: TGTGCCACCAGCAGAGAGGACACCCACACTGAAGCTTTCTTT. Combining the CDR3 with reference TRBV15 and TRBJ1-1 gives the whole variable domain DAMVIQNPRYQVTQFGKPVTLSCSQTLNHNVMYWYQQKSSQAPKLLFHYYDKDFNNEADTPDNFQSRRPNTSFCFLDIRSPGLGDTAMYLCATSREDTHTEAFFGQGTRLTVV.

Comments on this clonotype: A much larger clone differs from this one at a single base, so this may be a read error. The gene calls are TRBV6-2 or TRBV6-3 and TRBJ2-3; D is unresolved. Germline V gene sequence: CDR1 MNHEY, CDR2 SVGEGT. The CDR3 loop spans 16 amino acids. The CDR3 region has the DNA TGTGCCAGCAGTTACGGAACGGCAGGAGTCACAGATATGCAGTATTTT. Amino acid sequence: CASSYGTAGVTDMQYF.

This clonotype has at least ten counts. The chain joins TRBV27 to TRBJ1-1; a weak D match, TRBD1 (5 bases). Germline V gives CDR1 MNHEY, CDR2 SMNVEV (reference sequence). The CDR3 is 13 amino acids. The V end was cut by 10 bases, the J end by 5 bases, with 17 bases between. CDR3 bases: TGTGCCACCGTAGATTATCGGGGGACTGAAGCTTTCTTT. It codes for CATVDYRGTEAFF.

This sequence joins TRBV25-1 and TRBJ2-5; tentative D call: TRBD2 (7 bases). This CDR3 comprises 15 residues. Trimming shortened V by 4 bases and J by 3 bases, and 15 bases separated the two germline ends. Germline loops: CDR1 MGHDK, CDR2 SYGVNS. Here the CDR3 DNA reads TGTGCCAGCAGTGCCCCGGGGGCGGGGGAAGAGACCCAGTACTTC. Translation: CASSAPGAGEETQYF.

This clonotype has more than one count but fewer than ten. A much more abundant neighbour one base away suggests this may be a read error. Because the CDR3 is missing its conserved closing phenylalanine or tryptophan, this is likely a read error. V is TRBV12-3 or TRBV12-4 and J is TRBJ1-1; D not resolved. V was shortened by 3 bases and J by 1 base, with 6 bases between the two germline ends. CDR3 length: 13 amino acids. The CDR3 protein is CASSFRQNTEAFS. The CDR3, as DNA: TGTGCCAGCAGTTTCAGACAGAACACTGAAGCTTTCTCT.

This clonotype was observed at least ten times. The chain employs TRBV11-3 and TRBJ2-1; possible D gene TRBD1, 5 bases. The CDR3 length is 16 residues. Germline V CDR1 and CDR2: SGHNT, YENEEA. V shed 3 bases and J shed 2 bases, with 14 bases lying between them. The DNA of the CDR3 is TGTGCCAGCAGCTTTCAAGACAGAACCACCTACAATGAGCAGTTCTTC. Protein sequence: CASSFQDRTTYNEQFF.

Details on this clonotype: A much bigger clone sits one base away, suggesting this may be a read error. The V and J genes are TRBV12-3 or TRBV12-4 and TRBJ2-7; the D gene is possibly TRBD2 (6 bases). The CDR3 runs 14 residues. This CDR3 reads CASGLAEKNYEQYF. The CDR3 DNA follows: TGTGCCAGCGGTTTAGCGGAGAAAAACTACGAGCAGTACTTC.

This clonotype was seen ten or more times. The CDR3 DNA is TGTGCCAGCAGCCCGAGGGGGGGGATAGACTTGGAGCAGTACTTC. It codes for CASSPRGGIDLEQYF. The V gene is TRBV27, the J gene TRBJ2-7, with D possibly TRBD2 on 7 matching bases. With 6 bases removed from V and 7 bases from J, the gap between germline ends came to 22 bases. This CDR3 has 15 amino acids. Germline V gene sequence: CDR1 MNHEY, CDR2 SMNVEV (reference sequence).

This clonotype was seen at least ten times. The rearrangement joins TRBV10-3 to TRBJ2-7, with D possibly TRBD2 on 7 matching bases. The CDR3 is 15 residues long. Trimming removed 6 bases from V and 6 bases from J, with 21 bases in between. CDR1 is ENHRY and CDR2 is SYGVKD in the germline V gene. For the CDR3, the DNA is TGTGCCATCAGGAGGGGGGCGGGAGTCCCCGGCGAGCAGTACTTC. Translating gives CAIRRGAGVPGEQYF.

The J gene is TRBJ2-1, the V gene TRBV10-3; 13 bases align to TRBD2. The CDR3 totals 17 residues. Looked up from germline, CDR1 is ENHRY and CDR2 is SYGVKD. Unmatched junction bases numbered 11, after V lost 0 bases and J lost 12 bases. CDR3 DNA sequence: TGTGCCATCAGTGAGTCTTACGGACTAGCGGGAGTTCGGGGGCAGTTCTTC. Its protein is CAISESYGLAGVRGQFF.